These T cell receptor beta chains were read from a single sample in a study of blood T cell repertoires in COVID-19. TCRdb's table, derived via immunoSEQ multiplex PCR, lists solely in-frame clones and lacks some. The data show 300,000 to 350,000 clones, approximately 86% seen once. The sample consisted of PBMCs or T cells enriched from blood (not recorded which). The receptors here all came from a woman aged 18-29 years who had recovered from COVID-19. The CDR3 runs from the conserved cysteine through the conserved F or W. Fields, in order: J gene, CDR3 length, clone size, D gene, V gene, CDR3 protein, CDR3 DNA. D genes are given only for firm matches. Expanded clones get a size class; other rows say once, few or many, or leave the size out.

J gene: TRBJ2-1
CDR3 length: 14
clone size: NA
D gene: TRBD1
V gene: TRBV28
CDR3 protein: CASSSSDRGNEQFF
CDR3 DNA: TGTGCCAGCAGTTCCTCGGACAGGGGCAATGAGCAGTTCTTC

J gene: TRBJ1-2
CDR3 length: 14
clone size: NA
D gene: NA
V gene: TRBV10-3
CDR3 protein: CAISEREGEDGYTF
CDR3 DNA: TGTGCCATCAGTGAGAGGGAGGGCGAAGATGGCTACACCTTC

J gene: TRBJ2-3
CDR3 length: 15
clone size: NA
D gene: NA
V gene: TRBV6-4
CDR3 protein: CASSANPGGTDTQYF
CDR3 DNA: TGTGCCAGCAGCGCCAACCCCGGGGGCACAGATACGCAGTATTTT

J gene: TRBJ1-1
CDR3 length: 13
clone size: NA
D gene: NA
V gene: TRBV29-1
CDR3 protein: CSVDVTDRTEAFF
CDR3 DNA: TGCAGCGTTGACGTGACCGACAGAACTGAAGCTTTCTTT

J gene: TRBJ1-2
CDR3 length: 16
clone size: NA
D gene: NA
V gene: TRBV18
CDR3 protein: CASSFRKGQGNYGYTF
CDR3 DNA: TGTGCCAGCTCATTCAGAAAAGGGCAGGGTAACTATGGCTACACCTTC

J gene: TRBJ2-3
CDR3 length: 14
clone size: NA
D gene: TRBD1
V gene: TRBV19
CDR3 protein: CASSRTGGTDTQYF
CDR3 DNA: TGTGCCAGTAGTCGGACAGGGGGCACAGATACGCAGTATTTT

J gene: TRBJ1-1
CDR3 length: 15
clone size: few
D gene: NA
V gene: TRBV5-4
CDR3 protein: CASSLARGMNTEAFF
CDR3 DNA: TGTGCCAGCAGCTTGGCAAGAGGGATGAACACTGAAGCTTTCTTT

J gene: TRBJ1-4
CDR3 length: 15
clone size: NA
D gene: NA
V gene: TRBV28
CDR3 protein: CASQQDRFSDEKLFF
CDR3 DNA: TGTGCCAGCCAACAAGACAGGTTCTCGGATGAAAAACTGTTTTTT

J gene: TRBJ1-3
CDR3 length: 15
clone size: NA
D gene: NA
V gene: TRBV2
CDR3 protein: CASSQTVNSGNTIYF
CDR3 DNA: TGTGCCAGCAGTCAGACAGTCAACTCTGGAAACACCATATATTTT

J gene: TRBJ1-6
CDR3 length: 17
clone size: NA
D gene: TRBD1
V gene: TRBV4-3
CDR3 protein: CASSQDLSRQGNSPLHF
CDR3 DNA: TGCGCCAGCAGCCAAGATCTATCGAGACAGGGGAATTCACCCCTCCACTTT

J gene: TRBJ1-1
CDR3 length: 13
clone size: NA
D gene: NA
V gene: TRBV7-5
CDR3 protein: CVRSLRTGDEAFF
CDR3 DNA: TGTGTCAGAAGCCTAAGGACGGGGGATGAAGCTTTCTTT

J gene: TRBJ2-2
CDR3 length: 14
clone size: NA
D gene: TRBD1
V gene: TRBV29-1
CDR3 protein: CSAGDRDGTGELFF
CDR3 DNA: TGCAGCGCCGGGGACAGGGATGGGACCGGGGAGCTGTTTTTT

J gene: TRBJ1-4
CDR3 length: 16
clone size: NA
D gene: TRBD1
V gene: TRBV2
CDR3 protein: CASRFSTGQGDEKLFF
CDR3 DNA: TGTGCCAGCAGATTTTCGACGGGACAGGGTGATGAAAAACTGTTTTTT

J gene: TRBJ2-1
CDR3 length: 14
clone size: NA
D gene: NA
V gene: TRBV4-2
CDR3 protein: CASSQETGWNEQFF
CDR3 DNA: TGTGCCAGCAGCCAAGAAACGGGTTGGAATGAGCAGTTCTTC

J gene: TRBJ2-7
CDR3 length: 13
clone size: few
D gene: TRBD2
V gene: TRBV2
CDR3 protein: CASRASGSSEQYF
CDR3 DNA: TGTGCCAGCAGAGCTAGCGGGAGTAGCGAGCAGTACTTC

J gene: TRBJ1-2
CDR3 length: 15
clone size: NA
D gene: NA
V gene: TRBV28
CDR3 protein: CASSRERGRNYGYTF
CDR3 DNA: TGTGCCAGCAGCCGGGAGAGGGGACGCAACTATGGCTACACCTTC

J gene: TRBJ1-2
CDR3 length: 14
clone size: few
D gene: NA
V gene: TRBV4-3
CDR3 protein: CASSQDREYGGYTF
CDR3 DNA: TGCGCCAGCAGCCAAGACAGGGAATATGGTGGCTACACCTTC